These T cell receptor beta chains were read from a single sample in a study of post-analysis software for immune sequencing data. TCRdb re-called the PCR reads with MiXCR, one entry per CDR3 protein. The sample has about 570,000 distinct CDR3 sequences, roughly 34% seen once; the top ten hold around 6%. The sample consisted of blood. These receptors were collected from a girl aged 2-17 years with multiple sclerosis. CDR3s leave out the opening cysteine and the closing phenylalanine or tryptophan.

TRBV7-2 ASSPDGTGGETQY
TRBV6-5 ASSSTLADLTDTQY
TRBV9 ASSATTFDEGEQF
TRBV2 ASWGRTKGDTQY
TRBV7-9 ASSLGTEGYVRTEAF
TRBV9 ASSGGTDPQETQY
TRBV12-3/TRBV12-4 ASSPTRPPREQY
TRBV29-1 SVESAGALSDTQY
TRBV2 ASSEGPGTLEQY
TRBV20-1 SADLPNRPYSNQPQH
TRBV6-5 ASSRVSNEQF
TRBV11-2 ASSYRFASGYSGIQETQY
TRBV19 ASSIEGSSYNEQF
TRBV24-1 ATSDPNSEAF
TRBV7-2 ASSATGFHEQY
TRBV12-3/TRBV12-4 ASRDGGLSAAKNIQY
TRBV6-5 ASSYNRGPGGVYGYT
TRBV20-1 SAYTAGTGNPIAKNIQY
TRBV10-3 ATHGDGLKETQY
TRBV3-1 ASSDRVSYEQY
TRBV18 ASSPLPNEQF
TRBV6-5 ASSYSDGGAGVYEQY
TRBV5-1 ASSLNPHVVNLNNEQF
TRBV5-6 ASSLGSEETQY
TRBV6-5 ASSYRRGTRPDTQY
TRBV6-5 ASSYYRDRAPEGYT
TRBV29-1 SVYVGNSYEQY
TRBV9 ASSVAQGRGGYT
TRBV5-1 ASSLGDRHEQF
TRBV6-2/TRBV6-3 ASSYSSLGDNEQF
TRBV20-1 SARLTGQQNSPLH
TRBV7-9 ASSLYSGGADTEAF
TRBV2 ASRGRSANVLT